This T cell receptor (beta chain) was profiled in a study of T cell responses to AZD1222 COVID-19 vaccine. Generated by immunoSEQ multiplex PCR, the TCRdb table keeps only in-frame clones and is missing some. The table includes 86,000 or so clones, about 86% detected once. For this clone: The antigen is undetermined.

Study-wide results and limits: Mapped onto spike, vaccine-associated CD4 TCRs spanned it and were dominant at 160-218 and 743-854. Mostly white British, mostly female donors; authors suggested clonal diversity may be underestimated.

The germline gives CDR1 SEHNR, CDR2 FQNEAQ (reference sequence). Trimming removed 1 base at V and 5 bases at J, with 11 bases between. The CDR3 has 14 residues. The V gene is TRBV7-9, the J gene TRBJ1-1, with D perhaps matching TRBD1 (5 bases). This sample comprised peripheral blood, obtained 28 days after the second AZD1222 dose. The receptor comes from an adult who received the AZD1222 COVID-19 vaccine. The CDR3 DNA reads TGTGCCAGCAGCTTAGGGGCAGGGCAAACTGAAGCTTTCTTT. It codes for CASSLGAGQTEAFF.